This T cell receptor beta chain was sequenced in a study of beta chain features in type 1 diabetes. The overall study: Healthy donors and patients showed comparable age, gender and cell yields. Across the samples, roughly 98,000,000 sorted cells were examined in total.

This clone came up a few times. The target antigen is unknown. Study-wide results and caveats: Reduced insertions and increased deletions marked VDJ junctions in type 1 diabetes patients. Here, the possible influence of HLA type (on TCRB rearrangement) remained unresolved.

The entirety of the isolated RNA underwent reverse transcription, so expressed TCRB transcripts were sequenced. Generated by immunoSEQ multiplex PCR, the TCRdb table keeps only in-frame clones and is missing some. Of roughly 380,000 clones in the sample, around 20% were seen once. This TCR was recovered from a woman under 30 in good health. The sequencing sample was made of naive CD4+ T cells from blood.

CDR3 amino acids: CASSYLAGAETQYF. CDR3 DNA sequence: TGTGCCAGCAGTTACTTAGCGGGGGCTGAGACCCAGTACTTC. The chain is built from TRBV6-6 and TRBJ2-5; 9 nucleotides line up with TRBD2. The length of the CDR3 is 14 residues. Germline V CDR1 and CDR2: MNHNY, SVGAGI (reference sequence). V lost 1 base to trimming and J lost 5 bases; unmatched junction nucleotides: 2.